This TCR beta chain was found in a study of blood T cell repertoires in COVID-19. The assay was immunoSEQ multiplex PCR, and TCRdb's table has in-frame clones only and misses some. The profile shows 350,000 to 450,000 clones, 85% of them singletons. The V gene lost 4 bases and the J gene lost 7 bases, with 9 bases spanning the gap. This CDR3 is built from 12 residues. Germline values: CDR1 SGDLS, CDR2 YYNGEE. Sequencing used peripheral blood. The TCR comes from a young woman with acute or convalescent COVID-19. This chain uses TRBV9 with TRBJ2-1; D might be TRBD2 (5 bases). The CDR3 here is CASSLRTNEQFF. The CDR3 nucleotides are TGTGCCAGCAGCCTTCGGACTAATGAGCAGTTCTTC.